This T cell receptor beta chain comes out of a study of T cell responses to AZD1222 COVID-19 vaccine. Study findings and constraints: Spike-specific TCR breadth and depth rose after two AZD1222 doses.

Trimming stripped 4 bases from V and 4 bases from J, with 14 bases between. The germline CDR1 and CDR2 sequences are SGHDT and YYEEEE. This CDR3 region has 14 residues. The protocol was immunoSEQ multiplex PCR, while the TCRdb copy is restricted to in-frame clones and leaves out a portion. The sample has about 140,000 clones, and its top ten clones hold approximately 2%. Notes on this clone: The antigen remains undetermined.

Sequencing used peripheral blood. The sequence was collected from an adult in good health. The rearrangement links TRBV5-6 to TRBJ2-5, with D possibly TRBD2 on 6 matching bases. The CDR3 DNA follows: TGTGCCAGCAGCGCTCTGGACGGGGGAGAGACCCAGTACTTC. Protein: CASSALDGGETQYF.